Detailed here is one TCR beta chain. The antigen is not known. The CDR3 contains 14 residues. V lost 2 bases and J lost 2, with 9 bases in between. CDR1 and CDR2 from the germline V gene are SGHAT and FQDESV (reference sequence). Scientists ran DNA taken from cultured CD4+ T cells through the Oncomine TCR Beta short-read assay for sequencing. Genomic DNA was drawn out of CD4+ T cells grown in culture. TCRdb recomputed calls from the PCR reads with MiXCR, one row per CDR3 protein. The profile shows a few thousand distinct CDR3 sequences, 45% of them singletons. The sample's treatment: approximately nine-day PBMC culture with coronavirus spike peptide pools or control peptides (ViraFEST assay). Isolation of CD4+ T cells by negative selection took place after roughly nine days of culture. This record comes from a study of vaccination and CD4 T cells after COVID-19. In the study overall: For each participant, vaccination comprised two doses of either the BNT162b2 or the mRNA-1273 vaccine. From HCoV-229E, HCoV-OC43, HCoV-NL63 and SARS-CoV-2, overlapping spike peptides were used to stimulate the cells.

Source material: CD4+ T cells from blood, cultured in vitro. This TCR was sampled from a human donor who had recovered from COVID-19. The genes are TRBV11-1 and TRBJ1-2; D call uncertain. The CDR3 sequence: CASSLSLGNYGYTF. The CDR3 nucleotides are TGTGCCAGCAGCTTATCTCTAGGAAACTATGGCTACACCTTC.